The 9 T cell receptor beta chains in this list originate from one sample, sequenced in a study of T cells in Graves' hyperthyroidism and ophthalmopathy. RNA transcripts yielded amplified TCR beta CDR3 regions. First-round RT-PCR of the TCR CDR3 relied on the HTBI primer set. Using its own MiXCR run on the multiplex PCR reads, TCRdb lists one record per CDR3 protein. The sample carries a few hundred thousand distinct CDR3 sequences, around 43% recorded once. Sequencing was performed on peripheral blood or thyroid tissue (not recorded which). These receptors all come from an adult woman with Graves' disease, either hyperthyroidism or ophthalmopathy (not recorded which).

This clonotype was counted between two and nine times. This chain joins TRBV10-3 and TRBJ1-1; D unresolved. The germline V gene encodes CDR1 ENHRY and CDR2 SYGVKD. The CDR3 loop spans 13 amino acids. V was trimmed by 4 bases and J by 0 bases, leaving 6 bases between them. CDR3 sequence reads: CAISGLLNTEAFF. Here the CDR3 DNA reads TGTGCCATCAGTGGTTTACTGAACACTGAAGCTTTCTTT.

In this sample, this clonotype turned up many times. In DNA form, the CDR3 reads TGCGCCAGCAGCCAAGACTGGAGCCGCCCCCAGCATTTT. It encodes CASSQDWSRPQHF. V gene TRBV4-1 combines with J gene TRBJ1-5; D gene uncertain. Germline CDR1 reads MGHRA; CDR2 reads YSYEKL. This CDR3 has 13 amino acids. With 0 bases removed from V and 10 bases from J, the gap between germline ends came to 10 bases.

This clonotype was counted ten times or more. The V gene is TRBV4-1, the J gene TRBJ1-5; D is perhaps TRBD1 (6 bases). The CDR3 totals 14 residues. V was shortened by 6 bases and J by 6 bases, with 15 bases between the two germline ends. Germline CDR1 is MGHRA and CDR2 is YSYEKL. The chain's CDR3 is CASSSGTLVQPQHF. The CDR3 region has the DNA TGCGCCAGCAGTTCCGGGACACTTGTTCAGCCCCAGCATTTT.

The chain joins TRBV7-9 to TRBJ2-7, with 7 bases fitting TRBD1. The J segment lost 3 bases and the V segment lost 7 bases, leaving 9 bases of the junction unmatched. The CDR3 contains 14 residues. Germline loops: CDR1 SEHNR, CDR2 FQNEAQ (reference sequence). In DNA form, the CDR3 reads TGTGCCAGCACCGGAGGACAGGCGTACTACGAGCAGTACTTC. It codes for CASTGGQAYYEQYF.

The V call is TRBV28, the J call TRBJ1-6; D might be TRBD1 (6 bases). Germline V gene sequence: CDR1 MDHEN, CDR2 SYDVKM. The ends were cut back, 5 bases at V and 10 bases at J, with 21 bases in the middle. The CDR3 sequence is 16 residues long. The CDR3 nucleotides are TGTGCCAGCAGTCCCGGGTGGGGGGGGCTAAGCTCACCCCTCCACTTT. This translates into CASSPGWGGLSSPLHF.

This clonotype was seen many times. This rearrangement joins TRBV7-2 to TRBJ1-1; weak D call: TRBD1 (6 bases). This CDR3 spans 13 amino acids. The V gene's germline CDR1 is SGHTA and CDR2 FQGNSA. V lost 7 bases and J lost 4, with 13 bases in between. This CDR3 reads CASIQGYGTEAFF. The CDR3 DNA follows: TGTGCCAGCATACAGGGTTACGGCACTGAAGCTTTCTTT. Combining the CDR3 with reference TRBV7-2 and TRBJ1-1 gives the whole variable domain GAGVSQSPSNKVTEKGKDVELRCDPISGHTALYWYRQSLGQGLEFLIYFQGNSAPDKSGLPSDRFSAERTGGSVSTLTIQRTQQEDSAVYLCASIQGYGTEAFFGQGTRLTVV.

This clonotype showed up just a few times. The chain recombines TRBV10-3 with TRBJ1-2, with D perhaps TRBD1 (5 bases). The CDR3 has 13 amino acids. Germline-derived CDR1 and CDR2 are ENHRY and SYGVKD. V lost 4 bases and J lost 1, with 7 bases in between. This CDR3 is CAISVDSNYGYTF. In nucleotides, the CDR3 is TGTGCCATCAGTGTAGACAGTAACTATGGCTACACCTTC.

The rearrangement joins TRBV6-6 to TRBJ2-2; tentative D call: TRBD2 (5 bases). Germline V lookup: CDR1 MNHNY, CDR2 SVGAGI (reference sequence). Trimming shortened V by 4 bases and J by 8 bases, and 11 bases separated the two germline ends. The CDR3 has 13 residues. The CDR3 is CASSWEPVGELFF. The CDR3 DNA reads as TGTGCCAGCAGTTGGGAGCCAGTTGGGGAGCTGTTTTTT.

Turning to this clonotype: At one boundary the junction diverges from the germline segment, which might be a read error. The rearrangement joins TRBV28 to TRBJ2-7; 8 bases match TRBD2. Germline V lookup: CDR1 MDHEN, CDR2 SYDVKM. The CDR3 length is 12 residues. The CDR3, as DNA: TGTGCCAGCACGGGACTAGGGTCCGAGCAGTGCTTC. Its translation: CASTGLGSEQCF. Full variable domain (missing parts from reference TRBV28 and TRBJ2-7): DVKVTQSSRYLVKRTGEKVFLECVQDMDHENMFWYRQDPGLGLRLIYFSYDVKMKEKGDIPEGYSVSREKKERFSLILESASTNQTSMYLCASTGLGSEQCFGPGTRLTVT.